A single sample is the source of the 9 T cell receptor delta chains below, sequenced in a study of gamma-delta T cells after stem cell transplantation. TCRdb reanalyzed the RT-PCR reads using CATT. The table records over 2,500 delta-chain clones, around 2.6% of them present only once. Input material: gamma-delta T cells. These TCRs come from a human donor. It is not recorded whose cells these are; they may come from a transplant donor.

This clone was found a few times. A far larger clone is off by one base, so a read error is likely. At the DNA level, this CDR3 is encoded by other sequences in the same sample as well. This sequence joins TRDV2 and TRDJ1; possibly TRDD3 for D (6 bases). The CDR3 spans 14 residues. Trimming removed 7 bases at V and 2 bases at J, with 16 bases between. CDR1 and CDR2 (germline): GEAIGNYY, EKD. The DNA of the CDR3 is TGTGCCTGCGACGGTCTAGGGGATACCGATAAACTCATCTTT. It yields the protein CACDGLGDTDKLIF.

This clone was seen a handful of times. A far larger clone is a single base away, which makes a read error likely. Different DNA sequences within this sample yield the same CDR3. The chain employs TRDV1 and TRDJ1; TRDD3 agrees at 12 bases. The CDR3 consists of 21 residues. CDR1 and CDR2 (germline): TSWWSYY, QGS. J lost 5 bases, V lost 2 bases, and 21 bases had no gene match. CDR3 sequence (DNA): TGTGCTCTTGGGGAATTGAGGGCTTCCAATGTACTGGGGGATACAAGGGATAAACTCATCTTT. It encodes CALGELRASNVLGDTRDKLIF.

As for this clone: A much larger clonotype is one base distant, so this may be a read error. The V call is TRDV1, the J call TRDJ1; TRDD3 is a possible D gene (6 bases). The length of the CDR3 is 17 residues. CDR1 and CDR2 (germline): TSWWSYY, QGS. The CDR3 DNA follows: TGTGCTCTTGAGGAAGGCTGGGGACGGGGAAGGGGCGATAAACTCATCTTT. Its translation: CALEEGWGRGRGDKLIF.

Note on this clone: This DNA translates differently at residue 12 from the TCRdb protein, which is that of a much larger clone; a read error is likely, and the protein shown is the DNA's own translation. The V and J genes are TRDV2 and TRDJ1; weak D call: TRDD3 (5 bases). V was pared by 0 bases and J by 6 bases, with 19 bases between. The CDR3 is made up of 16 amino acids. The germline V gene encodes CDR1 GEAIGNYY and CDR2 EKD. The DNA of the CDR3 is TGTGCCTGTGACACCTTGACTGGATCCCACAGCTATAAACTCATCTTT. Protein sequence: CACDTLTGSHSYKLIF.

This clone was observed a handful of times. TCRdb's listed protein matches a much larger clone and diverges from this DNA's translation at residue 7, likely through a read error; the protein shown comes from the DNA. Here the CDR3 DNA reads TGTGCTCTTGGGGAACTAGGCTCTCGCGATAAACTCATCTTT. Its protein is CALGELGSRDKLIF. This rearrangement joins TRDV1 to TRDJ1; D remains unclear. This CDR3 is built from 14 residues. Germline V gives CDR1 TSWWSYY, CDR2 QGS. Trimming cost V 0 bases and J 4 bases, with 9 bases left between them.

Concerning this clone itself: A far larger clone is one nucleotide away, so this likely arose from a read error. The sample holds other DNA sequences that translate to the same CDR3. DNA for the CDR3: TGTGCCTGTGACATCTTACTGGGGGACCTCTCCTGGGACACCCGACAGATGTTCTTC. Translation: CACDILLGDLSWDTRQMFF. V and J are TRDV2 and TRDJ3; 9 bases match TRDD3. The CDR3 runs to 19 residues. Germline CDR1 is GEAIGNYY and CDR2 is EKD.

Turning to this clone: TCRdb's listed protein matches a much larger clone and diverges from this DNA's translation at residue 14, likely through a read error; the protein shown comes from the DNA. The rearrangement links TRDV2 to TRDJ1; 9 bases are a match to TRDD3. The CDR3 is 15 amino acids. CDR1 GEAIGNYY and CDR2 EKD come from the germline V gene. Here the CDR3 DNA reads TGTGCCTGTGACCGACTGGGGGAGAACACCGATAAACTCACCTTT. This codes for CACDRLGENTDKLTF.

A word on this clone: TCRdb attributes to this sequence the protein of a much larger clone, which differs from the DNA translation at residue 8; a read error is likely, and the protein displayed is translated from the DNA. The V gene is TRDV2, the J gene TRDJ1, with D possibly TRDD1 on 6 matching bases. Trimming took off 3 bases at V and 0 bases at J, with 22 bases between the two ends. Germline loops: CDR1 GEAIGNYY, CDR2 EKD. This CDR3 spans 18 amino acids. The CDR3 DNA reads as TGTGCCTGTGACTCCTTACTGGTGGGAAATAAGTACACCGATAAACTCATCTTT. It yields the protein CACDSLLVGNKYTDKLIF.

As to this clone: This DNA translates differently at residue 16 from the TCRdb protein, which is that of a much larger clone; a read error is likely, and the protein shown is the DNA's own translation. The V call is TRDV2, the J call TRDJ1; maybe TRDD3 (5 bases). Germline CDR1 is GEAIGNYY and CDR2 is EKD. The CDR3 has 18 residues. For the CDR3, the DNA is TGTGCCTGTGACCCCAAAGGAGGGGAGCTACCGGCCACCGATAAACCCATCTTT. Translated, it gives CACDPKGGELPATDKPIF.